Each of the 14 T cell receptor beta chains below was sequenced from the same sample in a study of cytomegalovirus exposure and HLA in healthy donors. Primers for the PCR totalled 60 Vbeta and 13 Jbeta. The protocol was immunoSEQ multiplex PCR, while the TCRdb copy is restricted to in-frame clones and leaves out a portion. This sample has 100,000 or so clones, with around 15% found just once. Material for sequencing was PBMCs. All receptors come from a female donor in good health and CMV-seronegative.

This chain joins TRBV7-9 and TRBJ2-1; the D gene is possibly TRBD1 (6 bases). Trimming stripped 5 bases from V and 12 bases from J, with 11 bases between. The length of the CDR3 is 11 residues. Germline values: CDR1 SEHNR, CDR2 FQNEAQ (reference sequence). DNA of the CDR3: TGTGCCAGCAGCCAAGAAGGGGGGCAGTTCTTC. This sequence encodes CASSQEGGQFF.

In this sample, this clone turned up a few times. CDR3 region: CAISEPQGDNNSPLHF. Written as DNA, the CDR3 is TGTGCCATCAGTGAGCCACAGGGTGACAATAATTCACCCCTCCACTTT. The gene calls are TRBV10-3 and TRBJ1-6; a weak D match, TRBD1 (6 bases). The CDR3 extends over 16 amino acids. V was pared by 2 bases and J by 5 bases, with 13 bases between. Germline assignment: CDR1 ENHRY and CDR2 SYGVKD.

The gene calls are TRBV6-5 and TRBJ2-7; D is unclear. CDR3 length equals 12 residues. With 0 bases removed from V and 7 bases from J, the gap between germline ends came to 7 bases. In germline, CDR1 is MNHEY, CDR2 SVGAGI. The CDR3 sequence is CASSYSFGEQYF. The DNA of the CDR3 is TGTGCCAGCAGTTACTCGTTCGGGGAGCAGTACTTC.

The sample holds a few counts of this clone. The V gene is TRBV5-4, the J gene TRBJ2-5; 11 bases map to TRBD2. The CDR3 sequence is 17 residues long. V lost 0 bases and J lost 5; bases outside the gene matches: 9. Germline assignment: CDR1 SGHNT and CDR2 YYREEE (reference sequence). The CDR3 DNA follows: TGTGCCAGCAGCTTGGGAGGTAGCGGGAGGGCCCGGGAGACCCAGTACTTC. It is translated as CASSLGGSGRARETQYF.

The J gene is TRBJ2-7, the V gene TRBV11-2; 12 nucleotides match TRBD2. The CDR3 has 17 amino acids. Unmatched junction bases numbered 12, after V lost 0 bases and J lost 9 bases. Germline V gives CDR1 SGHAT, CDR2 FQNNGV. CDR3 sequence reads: CASSLDPRLAGGPTQYF. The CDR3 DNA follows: TGTGCCAGCAGCTTAGATCCTAGGCTAGCGGGAGGGCCGACGCAGTACTTC.

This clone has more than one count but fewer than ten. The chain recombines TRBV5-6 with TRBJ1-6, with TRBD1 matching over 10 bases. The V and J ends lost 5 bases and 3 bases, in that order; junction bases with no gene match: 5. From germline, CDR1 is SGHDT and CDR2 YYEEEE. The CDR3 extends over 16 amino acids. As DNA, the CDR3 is TGTGCCAGCAGTCACGGACAGGGGGTCTATAATTCACCCCTCCACTTT. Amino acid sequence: CASSHGQGVYNSPLHF.

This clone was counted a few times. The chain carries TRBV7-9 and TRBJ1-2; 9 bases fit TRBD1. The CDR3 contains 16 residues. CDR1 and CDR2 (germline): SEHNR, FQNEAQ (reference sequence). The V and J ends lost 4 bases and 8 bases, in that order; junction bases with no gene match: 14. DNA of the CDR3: TGTGCCAGCAGCTCCAGCCTGAGACAGGGGGTAGTAGGCTACACCTTC. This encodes CASSSSLRQGVVGYTF.

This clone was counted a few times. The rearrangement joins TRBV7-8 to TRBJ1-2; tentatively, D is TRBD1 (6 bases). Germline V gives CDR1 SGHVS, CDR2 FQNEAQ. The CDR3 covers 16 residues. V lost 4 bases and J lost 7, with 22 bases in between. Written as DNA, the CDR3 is TGTGCCAGCAGCTATTCTATACAGGGCAATCCACCTGGCTACACCTTC. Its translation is CASSYSIQGNPPGYTF.

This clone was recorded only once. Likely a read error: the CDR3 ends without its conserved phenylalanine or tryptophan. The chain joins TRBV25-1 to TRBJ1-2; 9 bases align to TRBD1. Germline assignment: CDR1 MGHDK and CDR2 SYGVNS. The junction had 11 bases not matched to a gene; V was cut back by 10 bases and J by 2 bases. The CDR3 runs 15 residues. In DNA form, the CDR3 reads TGTGCCACTGGGCCGCCGGGACAGGGAAACTATGGCTACACCGTC. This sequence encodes CATGPPGQGNYGYTV.

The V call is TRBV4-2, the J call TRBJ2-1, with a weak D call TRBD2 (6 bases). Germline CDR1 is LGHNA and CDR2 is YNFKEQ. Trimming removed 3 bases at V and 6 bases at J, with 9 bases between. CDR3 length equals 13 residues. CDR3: CASSHRLVNEQFF. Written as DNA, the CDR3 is TGTGCCAGCAGCCACCGACTAGTCAATGAGCAGTTCTTC.

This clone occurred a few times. The CDR3 is CASSGWDRGNEQYF. The DNA of the CDR3 is TGTGCCAGCAGCGGATGGGACAGGGGGAACGAGCAGTACTTC. The chain employs TRBV9 and TRBJ2-7; 11 nucleotides match TRBD1. This CDR3 is built from 14 residues. The trim removed 3 bases at V and 5 bases at J, leaving 4 bases unmatched. Germline V CDR1 and CDR2: SGDLS, YYNGEE. The variable domain in full, with the rest retrieved from reference TRBV9 and TRBJ2-7, is DSGVTQTPKHLITATGQRVTLRCSPRSGDLSVYWYQQSLDQGLQFLIQYYNGEERAKGNILERFSAQQFPDLHSELNLSSLELGDSALYFCASSGWDRGNEQYFGPGTRLTVT.

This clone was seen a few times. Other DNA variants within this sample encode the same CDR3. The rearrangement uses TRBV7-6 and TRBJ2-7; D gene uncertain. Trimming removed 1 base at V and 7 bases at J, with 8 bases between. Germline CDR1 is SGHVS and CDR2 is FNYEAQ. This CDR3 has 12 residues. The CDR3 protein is CASSLGGGEQYF. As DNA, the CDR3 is TGTGCCAGCAGCTTAGGTGGCGGTGAGCAGTACTTC.

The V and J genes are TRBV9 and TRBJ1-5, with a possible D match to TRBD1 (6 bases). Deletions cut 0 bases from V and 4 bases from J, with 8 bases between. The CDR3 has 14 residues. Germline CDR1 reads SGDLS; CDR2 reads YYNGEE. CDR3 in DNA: TGTGCCAGCAGCGTAGCAGGGGAAAATCAGCCCCAGCATTTT. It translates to CASSVAGENQPQHF.

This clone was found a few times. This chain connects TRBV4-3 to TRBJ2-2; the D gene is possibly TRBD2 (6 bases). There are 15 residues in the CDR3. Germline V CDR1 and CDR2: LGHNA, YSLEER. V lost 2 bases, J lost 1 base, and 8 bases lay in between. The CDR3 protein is CASSQLGGNTGELFF. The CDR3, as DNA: TGCGCCAGCAGCCAATTGGGGGGGAACACCGGGGAGCTGTTTTTT.